The subject of this entry is one T cell receptor beta chain. Which antigen it targets is not known. No much larger clonotype is one base removed from it; base qualities were not supplied. This sample was included in a study of PD-1 blockade in classical Hodgkin lymphoma (dated by TCRdb to the early 2020s). About the study as a whole: Nivolumab dosing was 3 mg/kg intravenously every 2 weeks, continuing until either disease progression or unacceptable toxicity. The study used TCR beta sequencing and CyTOF to define a peripheral blood immune signature of response to PD-1 blockade in classical Hodgkin lymphoma.

Study-level results and caveats: Trial patients with a complete response had baseline diversity similar to that of newly diagnosed patients, while partial responders and progressors had significantly lower diversity. Baseline TCR diversity was reported as lower in newly diagnosed patients than in healthy donors, and lower still in relapsed/refractory patients. By C4D1, a significant rise was seen in CD4+ TCR diversity but not in CD8+ TCR diversity (p=0.0027 vs p=0.16), and the rise was most apparent among complete responders (p=0.02). Only a single clinical trial cohort was studied, and what caused the repertoire differences, possibly disease activity or prior therapy, remained undefined. Lower diversity was seen in patients whose nivolumab began less than 1 year after ASCT, and these patients were left out of later analyses so that immune reconstitution would not confound the results.

The CDR3 spans 18 residues, from the cysteine through the phenylalanine. The read is trimmed to its CDR3 DNA, 54 bases read in frame from base 1. Per the germline V gene, SGHTA is the CDR1 and FQGTGA is the CDR2. Ends trimmed: V by 1 base, J by 2 bases; bases unmatched to a gene: 11. Genomic DNA was isolated using the Qiagen DNeasy kit from unsorted PBMCs as well as from negatively selected CD4+ and CD8+ fractions. TCR beta CDR3 regions were subjected to amplification by immunoSEQ multiplex PCR with primers that anneal to V and J segments. A synthetic immune receptor repertoire was used to minimize amplification bias, and any remaining bias was removed computationally after sequencing. The published analysis was carried out like this. Repertoire diversity was quantified as the Shannon entropy index using custom Python scripts. Unsorted, CD4+ and CD8+ repertoires were examined separately, except in combined analyses, for which CD4+ and CD8+ sequences were merged in silico. A clone was considered expanded if an increase in frequency of at least 2-fold after treatment relative to C1D1 was found, and a pseudocount of 0.5 was applied to clones undetected at baseline. Singleton clones were defined as clones with 0 or 1 copy at C1D1, and non-singleton clones were defined as clones with 2 or more copies. By matching protein sequences in sorted samples from the same patient, clones expanded in unsorted samples were annotated as CD4+, CD8+ or unknown. Diversity changes from C1D1 to C4D1 were tested in paired samples using Wilcoxon tests. The immuneACCESS repertoire file appears here via TCRdb, limited to in-frame rearrangements. These files lack a portion of the clones; in checked studies, under half of the deficit traces to unresolved V genes, and the cause of the others is not known. D and trimming were read from the DNA, whereas the V and J calls and clone size are those reported in that table. The sample table records about 52,000 clones; approximately 86% of these occur just once. Jointly, the top ten make up approximately 6.8% of the sample.

This specimen's time point label, interpreted: cycle 4 day 1 (C4D1), after around six weeks of nivolumab. Relapse after autologous stem cell transplantation had occurred in all trial patients, and cohorts A, B and C were distinguished by prior brentuximab vedotin exposure. A total of roughly 57 patients with relapsed/refractory classical Hodgkin lymphoma made up the trial cohort, and each patient's best overall response was complete response, partial response or progressive disease. In the multi-cohort phase II CheckMate 205 trial, trial patients received single-agent nivolumab. Best overall response was determined by an independent review committee according to the 2007 International Working Group response criteria. Trial PBMCs were collected just before the start of nivolumab (C1D1) and during therapy at cycle 2 day 1 and cycle 4 day 1. Peripheral blood was collected in 8 mL Vacutainer Cell Preparation Tubes, from which PBMCs were isolated by centrifugation and then cryopreserved.

Here the sequenced sample was peripheral blood mononuclear cells (PBMCs), taken before the fourth cycle of nivolumab. The receptor comes from a human donor with classical Hodgkin lymphoma. The chain is assembled from TRBV7-3 and TRBJ2-1, with 7 bases in between that match TRBD1. The CDR3 has the sequence CASSLNAPLTGTYNEQFF. In nucleotide form, the sequence is TGTGCCAGCAGCTTAAATGCCCCCTTGACAGGGACCTACAATGAGCAGTTCTTC.